The T cell receptor beta chain under discussion was sequenced for a study of cytotoxic CD8 clonotypes in ibrutinib-treated CLL. About the research overall: Response specimens were obtained following a median treatment duration of about 12 months, with a range of 6 to 36. Mean yields were 255,043 productive templates and 94,082 productive rearrangements per sample. General observations from the study: Among the clonotypes, public ones were uncommon and contracted or held stable on treatment.

Per the germline V gene, CDR1 is MDHEN and CDR2 is SYDVKM. Trimming took 1 base from V and 3 from J, leaving 10 bases between them. This CDR3 contains 15 residues. Of note for this clone: Its target is not known.

Measured with immunoSEQ multiplex PCR; TCRdb has only the in-frame clones, and not every one. The sample includes some 130,000 clones, approximately 83% of them seen just once. This sample comprised PBMCs, obtained after 24 months of ibrutinib treatment. The chain uses TRBV28 and TRBJ1-5; D gene uncertain. The sequence was obtained from a human donor with chronic lymphocytic leukemia. The CDR3 nucleotides read TGTGCCAGCAGTTTATCAAGCTCTCCCAATCAGCCCCAGCATTTT. It translates to CASSLSSSPNQPQHF.